What follows are 29 T cell receptor beta chains derived from one specimen sequenced in a study (dated by TCRdb to 2016 to 2018). Library prep was done by RT-PCR. Sequencing was carried out with an Illumina MiSeq. The public sequencing data were trimmed at Q25 with fastp and processed into clonotypes with MiXCR by TCRdb, which kept only in-frame beta chains. Here each entry gathers all rows of one CDR3 protein and keeps the most common genes and DNA. For this sample there are more than 550,000 distinct CDR3 sequences; 14% appear just once. The top ten hold 3% to 4.5% of the sample. Input material: memory CD4+ T cells from blood. The receptors here all came from a female donor in good health, serving as a healthy control.

The chain employs TRBV3-1 and TRBJ2-5; D is unresolved. The V end was cut by 0 bases, the J end by 5 bases, with 10 bases between. CDR3 size: 14 residues. The germline V gene encodes CDR1 LGHDT and CDR2 YNNKEL (reference sequence). This CDR3 is CASSQDLVEETQYF. CDR3 DNA sequence: TGTGCCAGCAGCCAAGATTTAGTAGAGGAGACCCAGTACTTC.

This clonotype has only a few counts. V and J are TRBV5-1 and TRBJ2-3; 9 nucleotides match TRBD1. In germline, CDR1 is SGHRS, CDR2 YFSETQ. The V segment lost 7 bases and the J segment 0 bases; nucleotides outside the gene matches: 15. The CDR3 has 18 amino acids. This CDR3 is CASVRETGGASSTDTQYF. The CDR3 DNA reads TGCGCCAGCGTACGGGAGACAGGGGGAGCCTCTAGCACAGATACGCAGTATTTT.

In this sample, this clonotype turned up many times. The V and J genes are TRBV4-2 and TRBJ2-7; the D gene is possibly TRBD2 (6 bases). This CDR3 spans 12 amino acids. CDR1 is LGHNA and CDR2 is YNFKEQ in the germline V gene. V was shortened by 2 bases and J by 7 bases, with 9 bases between the two germline ends. For the CDR3, the DNA is TGTGCCAGCAGCCAATCGGGGAGGGAGCAGTACTTC. Protein product: CASSQSGREQYF.

This clonotype came up a few times. V gene TRBV20-1 combines with J gene TRBJ1-5, with no clear D. CDR1 is DFQATT, CDR2 SNEGSKA, per germline (reference sequence). The CDR3 totals 12 residues. Trimming left V 5 bases short and J 4 bases short, with 9 bases between. This CDR3 reads CSARRGNQPQHF. The CDR3 region has the DNA TGCAGTGCTCGTCGGGGAAATCAGCCCCAGCATTTT.

Ten or more counts support this clonotype. CDR3 sequence (DNA): TGTGCCAGCAGCTACCCGGGACTAGCGGAGACCCAGTACTTC. Translated: CASSYPGLAETQYF. The rearrangement links TRBV7-6 to TRBJ2-5, with 10 bases that match TRBD2. The CDR3 runs 14 residues. Germline trimming cut 4 bases from V and 5 bases from J; bases unmatched to any gene: 4. The germline CDR1 and CDR2 sequences are SGHVS and FNYEAQ. The full variable domain, with the rest looked up from reference TRBV7-6 and TRBJ2-5, is GAGVSQSPRYKVTKRGQDVALRCDPISGHVSLYWYRQALGQGPEFLTYFNYEAQQDKSGLPNDRFSAERPEGSISTLTIQRTEQRDSAMYRCASSYPGLAETQYFGPGTRLLVL.

Ten or more counts support this clonotype. The chain is built from TRBV12-3 or TRBV12-4 and TRBJ2-1; weak D call: TRBD2 (6 bases). Trimming stripped 6 bases from V and 2 bases from J, with 17 bases between. This CDR3 comprises 16 residues. The CDR3 protein is CASRTASVYAYNEQFF. In nucleotides, the CDR3 is TGTGCCAGCAGGACTGCTAGCGTTTATGCCTACAATGAGCAGTTCTTC.

CDR3 in DNA: TGTGCCACCTGCCGGGGGACAGGGCCGCTCATGAACACTGAAGCTTTCTTT. This gives the protein CATCRGTGPLMNTEAFF. This chain connects TRBV6-5 to TRBJ1-1, with 9 bases lining up with TRBD1. V was pared by 10 bases and J by 0 bases, with 15 bases of the junction left unmatched. Germline lookup yields CDR1 MNHEY and CDR2 SVGAGI. The CDR3 consists of 17 residues.

This clonotype has only a few counts. The chain combines TRBV27 with TRBJ2-3, with TRBD1 as a possible D gene (5 bases). Germline CDR1 is MNHEY and CDR2 is SMNVEV (reference sequence). The CDR3 loop spans 15 amino acids. V lost 5 bases, J lost 4 bases, and 16 bases lay in between. In DNA, the CDR3 is TGTGCCAGCAGTCTGACCCCGGTAGGGGCAGATACGCAGTATTTT. The encoded protein is CASSLTPVGADTQYF.

The chain links TRBV6-1 to TRBJ2-7; 9 bases agree with TRBD1. Germline V gene data show CDR1 as MNHNS and CDR2 as SASEGT. V trimming: 4 bases; J trimming: 3 bases; junction bases outside the gene matches: 7. There are 15 residues in the CDR3. CDR3 nucleotides: TGTGCCAGCAGTGTCCGGACAGGGGTAAACTACGAGCAGTACTTC. This translates into CASSVRTGVNYEQYF.

The J gene is TRBJ2-7, the V gene TRBV20-1; TRBD1 or TRBD2 may be the D gene (5 bases each). The V gene lost 6 bases and the J gene lost 6 bases, with 18 bases spanning the gap. This CDR3 contains 13 residues. CDR1 and CDR2 from the germline V gene are DFQATT and SNEGSKA (reference sequence). CDR3 bases: TGCAGTGCGCCCTGGGACCTGACGAGCGAGCAGTACTTC. Amino acids: CSAPWDLTSEQYF.

This clonotype was counted many times. The chain uses TRBV12-3 or TRBV12-4 and TRBJ2-1, with D perhaps matching TRBD1 or TRBD2 (5 bases each). The germline V and J ends were trimmed by 6 bases and 6 bases, with 21 bases remaining between them. This CDR3 comprises 16 residues. CDR3 coding DNA: TGTGCCAGCAGCCTCTCAGCCTCGGGACGCGGCAATGAGCAGTTCTTC. Its protein product is CASSLSASGRGNEQFF.

Worth noting for this clonotype: The junction departs from the called germline gene at one end, perhaps through a read error. This chain joins TRBV4-3 and TRBJ1-6, with a weak D call TRBD1 (5 bases). Germline V gene lookup returns CDR1 LGHNA and CDR2 YSLEER. The CDR3 is made up of 15 amino acids. The CDR3 region has the DNA TGCCCCAGCAGACAAACACAGGACTATAATTCACCCCTCCACTTT. Translated, it gives CPSRQTQDYNSPLHF.

This clonotype was recorded at least ten times. Here the CDR3 DNA reads TGTGCCAGCAGTGGACAGGTTGTTACTGAAGCTTTCTTT. Translating gives CASSGQVVTEAFF. The chain links TRBV12-3 or TRBV12-4 to TRBJ1-1; 7 bases line up with TRBD1. The CDR3 extends over 13 amino acids. With 5 bases clipped from V and 5 bases from J, the junction kept 5 bases outside the gene matches.

The chain carries TRBV6-2 or TRBV6-3 and TRBJ2-2; 9 nucleotides line up with TRBD2. Germline CDR1 reads MNHEY; CDR2 reads SVGEGT. The junction had 5 bases not matched to a gene; V was cut back by 0 bases and J by 6 bases. The CDR3 extends over 16 amino acids. CDR3 loop: CASSYSRTSVAGELFF. For the CDR3, the DNA is TGTGCCAGCAGTTACTCGCGGACTAGCGTCGCCGGGGAGCTGTTTTTT.

This chain joins TRBV6-1 and TRBJ2-1, with 10 bases identical to TRBD2. Per the germline V gene, CDR1 is MNHNS and CDR2 is SASEGT. V shed 4 bases, J shed 6 bases, and the junction held 6 bases outside the gene matches. The CDR3 is 15 amino acids. The CDR3 DNA is TGTGCCAGCAGTGCTGCTAGCGGGAGAAGCAATGAGCAGTTCTTC. It is translated as CASSAASGRSNEQFF.

This clonotype was counted between two and nine times. V usage is TRBV12-3 or TRBV12-4 and J usage is TRBJ2-5; D is unclear. This CDR3 is 10 amino acids long. Trimming removed 8 bases at V and 5 bases at J, with 6 bases between. CDR3 region: CASAWETQYF. As DNA, the CDR3 is TGTGCCAGCGCTTGGGAGACCCAGTACTTC.

This clonotype was picked up many times. The CDR3 bases are TGTGCCAGCAGTTACACGGGAGGGAAGCCCGAGCAGTACTTC. This codes for CASSYTGGKPEQYF. The chain couples TRBV6-5 to TRBJ2-7; TRBD2 matches 8 bases. The length of the CDR3 is 14 residues. The germline CDR1 and CDR2 sequences are MNHEY and SVGAGI. V lost 2 bases to trimming and J lost 6 bases; unmatched junction nucleotides: 6.

V gene TRBV30 combines with J gene TRBJ2-1; D assignment may be TRBD1 or TRBD2 (5 bases each). CDR3 length equals 12 residues. Germline V lookup: CDR1 GTSNPN, CDR2 SVGIG (reference sequence). The CDR3 DNA reads TGTGACCTAACGGGGCAAGCACCTGAGCAGTTCTTC. It codes for CDLTGQAPEQFF.

The chain links TRBV3-1 to TRBJ2-5; D uncertain. CDR3 length: 14 amino acids. Germline V gene lookup returns CDR1 LGHDT and CDR2 YNNKEL (reference sequence). V dropped 4 bases and J dropped 2 bases, with 11 bases sitting between them. CDR3 in amino acids: CASSRHGRQETQYF. The CDR3 nucleotides are TGTGCCAGCAGCCGGCACGGGCGGCAAGAGACCCAGTACTTC.

This clonotype was seen a single time. The chain couples TRBV12-3 or TRBV12-4 to TRBJ1-2; D not resolved. V was clipped by 7 bases and J by 7 bases, with 13 bases between them. The CDR3 has 12 amino acids. CDR3 DNA sequence: TGTGCCAGCACCACGGGTACTGGTGGCTACACCTTC. Residues: CASTTGTGGYTF.

J is TRBJ1-2 and V is TRBV2; a possible D gene is TRBD1 (6 bases). The CDR3 extends over 15 amino acids. V was cut by 6 bases and J by 2 bases, with 16 bases left in between. The germline V gene has CDR1 SNHLY and CDR2 FYNNEI. The CDR3 DNA is TGTGCCAGCAGGCCTGAAATGGGGGGCAACTATGGCTACACCTTC. This translates into CASRPEMGGNYGYTF. The entire variable domain, with the rest obtained from reference TRBV2 and TRBJ1-2, is as follows: EPEVTQTPSHQVTQMGQEVILRCVPISNHLYFYWYRQILGQKVEFLVSFYNNEISEKSEIFDDQFSVERPDGSNFTLKIRSTKLEDSAMYFCASRPEMGGNYGYTFGSGTRLTVV.

The chain links TRBV7-2 to TRBJ2-1; D gene uncertain. CDR1 is SGHTA and CDR2 is FQGNSA in the germline V gene. The CDR3 has 14 residues. V was cut by 1 base and J by 8 bases, with 12 bases left in between. This chain's CDR3 is CASSLGAKGDEQFF. In DNA, the CDR3 is TGTGCCAGCAGCTTAGGGGCAAAAGGTGATGAGCAGTTCTTC.

There are a few counts of this clonotype. J is TRBJ2-2 and V is TRBV6-6; D uncertain. CDR3 length: 14 residues. The germline V and J ends were trimmed by 8 bases and 5 bases, with 15 bases remaining between them. The germline gives CDR1 MNHNY, CDR2 SVGAGI (reference sequence). CDR3: CASLASVRTGELFF. In DNA, the CDR3 is TGTGCCAGCCTCGCCAGCGTTAGGACCGGGGAGCTGTTTTTT.

This clonotype was seen a handful of times. The chain carries TRBV6-5 and TRBJ2-2, with D tentatively TRBD1 (7 bases). CDR3 length: 16 amino acids. Germline-derived CDR1 and CDR2 are MNHEY and SVGAGI. V was shortened by 2 bases and J by 6 bases, with 16 bases between the two germline ends. The CDR3 region has the DNA TGTGCCAGCAGTTACCCTTGGACAGGAGGGGCCGGGGAGCTGTTTTTT. This sequence encodes CASSYPWTGGAGELFF.

This clonotype was seen only a few times. The chain carries TRBV27 and TRBJ2-7; 10 bases agree with TRBD2. J was trimmed by 4 bases and V by 4 bases; bases with no gene match: 16. Germline V gives CDR1 MNHEY, CDR2 SMNVEV (reference sequence). CDR3 length equals 18 residues. The CDR3 region has the DNA TGTGCCAGCAGTTCCTTAGCGGGAGGTTCCGATGGGGGATACGAGCAGTACTTC. Translating it yields CASSSLAGGSDGGYEQYF.

This clonotype was observed a few times. This rearrangement joins TRBV9 to TRBJ2-2; 8 bases line up with TRBD2. J gave up 3 bases and V 2 bases, and 15 bases lay outside the gene matches. Germline values: CDR1 SGDLS, CDR2 YYNGEE. The CDR3 consists of 19 residues. CDR3 protein: CASSVLLGAGVGYTGELFF. The DNA of the CDR3 is TGTGCCAGCAGCGTTCTCCTGGGAGCGGGAGTTGGGTACACCGGGGAGCTGTTTTTT. The whole variable domain, filled in from reference TRBV9 and TRBJ2-2, reads DSGVTQTPKHLITATGQRVTLRCSPRSGDLSVYWYQQSLDQGLQFLIQYYNGEERAKGNILERFSAQQFPDLHSELNLSSLELGDSALYFCASSVLLGAGVGYTGELFFGEGSRLTVL.

This clonotype was picked up many times. V gene TRBV6-5 combines with J gene TRBJ2-7; 9 nucleotides align to TRBD1. CDR3 length: 13 amino acids. Germline V gene sequence: CDR1 MNHEY, CDR2 SVGAGI. The V gene end was trimmed by 5 bases and the J gene end by 5 bases; junction bases not matched to a gene: 4. This chain's CDR3 is CASSTDRGNEQYF. CDR3 sequence (DNA): TGTGCCAGCAGTACGGACAGGGGCAACGAGCAGTACTTC.

This clonotype has at least ten counts. The chain recombines TRBV29-1 with TRBJ2-1; 11 bases map to TRBD2. The germline V gene encodes CDR1 SQVTM and CDR2 ANQGSEA. The CDR3 contains 19 residues. Trimming at V came to 3 bases and at J to 1 base, leaving 14 bases not matched to a gene. Here the CDR3 reads CSVDIKGSGLAASYNEQFF. Here the CDR3 DNA reads TGCAGCGTTGATATTAAGGGATCGGGACTAGCGGCGTCCTACAATGAGCAGTTCTTC.

CDR3 nucleotide sequence: TGTGCCAGCAGCCCTCTAGCGGGAGCTTCAGATACGCAGTATTTT. It is translated as CASSPLAGASDTQYF. The rearrangement links TRBV2 to TRBJ2-3; 10 nucleotides match TRBD2. With 6 bases clipped from V and 4 bases from J, the junction kept 7 bases outside the gene matches. The CDR3 runs to 15 residues. In germline, CDR1 is SNHLY, CDR2 FYNNEI. The full variable domain, rest sourced from reference TRBV2 and TRBJ2-3, is EPEVTQTPSHQVTQMGQEVILRCVPISNHLYFYWYRQILGQKVEFLVSFYNNEISEKSEIFDDQFSVERPDGSNFTLKIRSTKLEDSAMYFCASSPLAGASDTQYFGPGTRLTVL.